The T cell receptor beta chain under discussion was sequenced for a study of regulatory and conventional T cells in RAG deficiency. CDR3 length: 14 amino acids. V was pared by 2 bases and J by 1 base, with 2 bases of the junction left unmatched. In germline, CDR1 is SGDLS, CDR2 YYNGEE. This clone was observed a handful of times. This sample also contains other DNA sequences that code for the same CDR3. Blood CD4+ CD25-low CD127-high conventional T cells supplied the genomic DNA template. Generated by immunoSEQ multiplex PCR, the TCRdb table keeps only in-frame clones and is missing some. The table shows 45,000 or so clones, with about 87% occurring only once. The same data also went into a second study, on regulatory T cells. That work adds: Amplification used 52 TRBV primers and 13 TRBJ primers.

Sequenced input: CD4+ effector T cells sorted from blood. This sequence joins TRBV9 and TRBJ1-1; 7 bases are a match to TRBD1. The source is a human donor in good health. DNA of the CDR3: TGTGCCAGCAGCGTCGGGACAGAGAACACTGAAGCTTTCTTT. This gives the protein CASSVGTENTEAFF.